Shown below are 13 T cell receptor beta chains from a single sample sequenced in a study of identical twins. MiXCR, applied by TCRdb to the 5' RACE reads, yields one record per CDR3 protein. The repertoire holds approximately 890,000 distinct CDR3 sequences, with roughly an eighth as singletons. The same sample was also used in a study of yellow fever vaccine responses in identical twins.

Input material: PBMCs. Receptors originate from a woman aged 18-29 years in good health.

This clonotype came up a few times. The chain carries TRBV12-3 or TRBV12-4 and TRBJ1-2; possibly TRBD1 for D (6 bases). The length of the CDR3 is 12 residues. Trimming left V 3 bases short and J 8 bases short, with 10 bases between. Here the CDR3 reads CASSLGRGGYTF. CDR3 bases: TGTGCCAGCAGTTTGGGCAGGGGAGGCTACACCTTC.

The chain joins TRBV19 to TRBJ2-7; maybe TRBD2 (6 bases). Looked up from germline, CDR1 is LNHDA and CDR2 is SQIVND (reference sequence). This CDR3 region has 20 residues. Deletions cut 2 bases from V and 0 bases from J, with 26 bases between. The chain's CDR3 is CASSIYSLRGGNKSSYEQYV. CDR3 nucleotide sequence: TGTGCCAGTAGTATATATTCGTTGAGAGGCGGGAACAAGAGCTCCTACGAGCAGTACGTC.

The rearrangement links TRBV10-3 to TRBJ1-6; D uncertain. Germline CDR1 and CDR2: ENHRY and SYGVKD. Trimming took off 0 bases at V and 14 bases at J, with 14 bases between the two ends. This CDR3 region has 14 residues. CDR3 sequence reads: CAISESVSRQALHF. The DNA for the CDR3 is TGTGCCATCAGTGAGTCGGTTTCCAGGCAGGCCCTCCACTTT.

This clonotype occurred a few times. The rearrangement links TRBV20-1 to TRBJ2-5, with D possibly TRBD1 on 5 matching bases. CDR3 size: 15 residues. The V and J ends lost 1 base and 5 bases respectively, with 17 bases between them. CDR1 and CDR2 (germline): DFQATT, SNEGSKA (reference sequence). The CDR3 loop reads CSARGQGLYLETQYF. The CDR3, as DNA: TGCAGTGCTAGAGGTCAGGGCCTCTATTTGGAGACCCAGTACTTC.

The chain carries TRBV3-1 and TRBJ2-2; D is perhaps TRBD2 (7 bases). Germline CDR1 reads LGHDT; CDR2 reads YNNKEL (reference sequence). The V gene lost 1 base and the J gene lost 6 bases, with 15 bases spanning the gap. CDR3 length equals 16 residues. The CDR3, as DNA: TGTGCCAGCAGCCAAGTTGGGGGGGCTGGTTCCGGGGAGCTGTTTTTT. This codes for CASSQVGGAGSGELFF.

V gene TRBV27 combines with J gene TRBJ2-5; D might be TRBD1 (6 bases). CDR3 length: 13 amino acids. In germline, CDR1 is MNHEY, CDR2 SMNVEV (reference sequence). V was trimmed by 5 bases and J by 4 bases, leaving 11 bases between them. CDR3 sequence reads: CASSHGTPETQYF. The DNA for the CDR3 is TGTGCCAGCAGTCACGGGACACCAGAGACCCAGTACTTC.

This clonotype has ten or more counts. The V and J genes are TRBV5-1 and TRBJ2-2; 8 bases line up with TRBD2. The CDR3 length is 16 residues. Germline lookup yields CDR1 SGHRS and CDR2 YFSETQ. After removal of 5 bases from V and 4 bases from J, the junction contained 10 bases not matched to a gene. The CDR3 DNA reads TGCGCCAGCAGAAACCCAGCGGGAGAAACCACCGGGGAGCTGTTTTTT. Protein sequence: CASRNPAGETTGELFF.

V gene TRBV6-2 or TRBV6-3 combines with J gene TRBJ2-7; no definite D call. The V gene lost 0 bases and the J gene lost 1 base, with 10 bases spanning the gap. CDR3 length equals 15 residues. The germline CDR1 and CDR2 sequences are MNHEY and SVGEGT. The CDR3 loop is CASSYSGLESYEQYV. CDR3 nucleotide sequence: TGTGCCAGCAGTTACTCAGGGCTAGAGTCCTACGAGCAGTACGTC.

This clonotype was detected a few times. The chain links TRBV12-3 or TRBV12-4 to TRBJ2-7, with TRBD1 identical over 9 bases. CDR3 length equals 20 residues. With 6 bases clipped from V and 0 bases from J, the junction kept 21 bases outside the gene matches. As DNA, the CDR3 is TGTGCCAGCAGCAACATCCGGGACAGGGCGTTGCGGGAGCGCTCCTACGAGCAGTACTTC. Protein product: CASSNIRDRALRERSYEQYF.

This clonotype has only a few counts. This chain uses TRBV12-3 or TRBV12-4 with TRBJ1-2; D is undetermined. V was shortened by 5 bases and J by 4 bases, with 14 bases between the two germline ends. The CDR3 consists of 14 residues. CDR3 DNA sequence: TGTGCCAGCAGTCCCTCAGTAGGCCCCTATGGCTACACCTTC. Protein sequence: CASSPSVGPYGYTF.

This clonotype has more than one count but fewer than ten. The chain joins TRBV5-1 to TRBJ2-3, with TRBD2 matching 14 bases. From germline, CDR1 is SGHRS and CDR2 YFSETQ. The CDR3 extends over 18 amino acids. J gave up 0 bases and V 4 bases, and 7 bases lay outside the gene matches. The CDR3 nucleotides read TGCGCCAGCAGCGGGGGACTAGCGGGGGCCTTTAGCACAGATACGCAGTATTTT. Its protein product is CASSGGLAGAFSTDTQYF.

This chain joins TRBV20-1 and TRBJ1-6; 7 bases are shared with TRBD1. The ends lost 0 bases at V and 8 bases at J; junction bases unmatched: 7. This CDR3 has 15 residues. Germline V gene lookup returns CDR1 DFQATT and CDR2 SNEGSKA (reference sequence). The DNA of the CDR3 is TGCAGTGCTAGAGAGCCAGGGGGTATGGATTCACCCCTCCACTTT. It translates to CSAREPGGMDSPLHF.

The chain recombines TRBV12-3 or TRBV12-4 with TRBJ1-5, with TRBD1 identical over 8 bases. This CDR3 spans 15 amino acids. Trimming cost V 6 bases and J 5 bases; bases outside gene matches: 9. CDR3 sequence (DNA): TGTGCCAGCAGCCGACAGGGGTTCTTGGATCAGCCCCAGCATTTT. Translated: CASSRQGFLDQPQHF.